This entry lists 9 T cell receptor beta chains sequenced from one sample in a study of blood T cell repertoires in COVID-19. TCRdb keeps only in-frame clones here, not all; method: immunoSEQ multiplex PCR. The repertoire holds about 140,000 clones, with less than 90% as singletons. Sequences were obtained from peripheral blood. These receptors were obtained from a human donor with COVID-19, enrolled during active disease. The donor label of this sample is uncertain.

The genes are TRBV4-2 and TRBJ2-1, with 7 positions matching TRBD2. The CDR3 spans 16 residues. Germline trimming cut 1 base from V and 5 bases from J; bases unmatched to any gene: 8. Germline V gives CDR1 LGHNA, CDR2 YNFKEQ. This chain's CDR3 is CASSQVIGGGDNEQFF. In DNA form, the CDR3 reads TGTGCCAGCAGCCAAGTCATTGGCGGGGGAGACAATGAGCAGTTCTTC.

CDR3 sequence: CAITQGEGHADTQYF. The CDR3 region has the DNA TGTGCCATAACACAGGGAGAAGGGCACGCAGATACGCAGTATTTT. This chain links TRBV10-3 with TRBJ2-3, with D possibly being TRBD1 (6 bases). CDR3 size: 15 residues. Trimming pared 9 bases from V and 4 bases from J, leaving 20 bases between. Germline values: CDR1 ENHRY, CDR2 SYGVKD.

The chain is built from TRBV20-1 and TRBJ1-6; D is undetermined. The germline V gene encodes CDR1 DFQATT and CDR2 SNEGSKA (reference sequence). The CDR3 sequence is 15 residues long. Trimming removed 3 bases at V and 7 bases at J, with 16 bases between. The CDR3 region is CSASGPGFWNSPLHF. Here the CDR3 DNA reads TGCAGTGCTAGTGGTCCGGGGTTTTGGAATTCACCCCTCCACTTT.

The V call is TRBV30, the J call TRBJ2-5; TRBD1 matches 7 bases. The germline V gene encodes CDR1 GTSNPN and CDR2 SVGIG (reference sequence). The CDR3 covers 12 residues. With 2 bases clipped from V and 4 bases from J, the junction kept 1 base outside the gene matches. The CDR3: CAWSTGAETQYF. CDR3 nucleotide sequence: TGTGCCTGGAGTACAGGGGCAGAGACCCAGTACTTC.

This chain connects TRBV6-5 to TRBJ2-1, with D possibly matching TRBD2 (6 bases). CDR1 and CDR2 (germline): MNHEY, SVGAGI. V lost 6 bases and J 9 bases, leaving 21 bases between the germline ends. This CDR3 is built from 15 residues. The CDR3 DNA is TGTGCCAGCAGCCCGGGCTGGGAGGACTGGGGTGAGCAGTTCTTC. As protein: CASSPGWEDWGEQFF.

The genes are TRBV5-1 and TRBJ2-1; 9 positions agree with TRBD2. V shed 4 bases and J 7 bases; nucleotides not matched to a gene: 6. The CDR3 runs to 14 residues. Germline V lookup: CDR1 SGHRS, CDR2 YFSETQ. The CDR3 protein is CASSQELAGNEQFF. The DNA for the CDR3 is TGCGCCAGCAGCCAGGAACTAGCGGGTAATGAGCAGTTCTTC.

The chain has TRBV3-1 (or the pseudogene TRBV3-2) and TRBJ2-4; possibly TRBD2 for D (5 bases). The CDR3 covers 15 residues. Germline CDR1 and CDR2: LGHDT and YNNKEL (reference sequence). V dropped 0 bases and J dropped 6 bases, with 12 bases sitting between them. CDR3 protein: CASSQDYQSGNIQYF. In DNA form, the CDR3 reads TGTGCCAGCAGCCAAGATTACCAGAGCGGAAACATTCAGTACTTC.

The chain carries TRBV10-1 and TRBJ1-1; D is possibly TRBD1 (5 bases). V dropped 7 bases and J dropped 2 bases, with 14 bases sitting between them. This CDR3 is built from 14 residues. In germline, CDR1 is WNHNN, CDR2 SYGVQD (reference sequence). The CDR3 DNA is TGCGCCAGCACCCCGGGCCAGGGTAACACTGAAGCTTTCTTT. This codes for CASTPGQGNTEAFF.

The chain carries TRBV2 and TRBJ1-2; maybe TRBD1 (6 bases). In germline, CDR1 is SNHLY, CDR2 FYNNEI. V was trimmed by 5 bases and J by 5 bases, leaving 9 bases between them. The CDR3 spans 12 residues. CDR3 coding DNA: TGTGCCAGCAGTCGCACAGGGTATGGCTACACCTTC. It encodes CASSRTGYGYTF.